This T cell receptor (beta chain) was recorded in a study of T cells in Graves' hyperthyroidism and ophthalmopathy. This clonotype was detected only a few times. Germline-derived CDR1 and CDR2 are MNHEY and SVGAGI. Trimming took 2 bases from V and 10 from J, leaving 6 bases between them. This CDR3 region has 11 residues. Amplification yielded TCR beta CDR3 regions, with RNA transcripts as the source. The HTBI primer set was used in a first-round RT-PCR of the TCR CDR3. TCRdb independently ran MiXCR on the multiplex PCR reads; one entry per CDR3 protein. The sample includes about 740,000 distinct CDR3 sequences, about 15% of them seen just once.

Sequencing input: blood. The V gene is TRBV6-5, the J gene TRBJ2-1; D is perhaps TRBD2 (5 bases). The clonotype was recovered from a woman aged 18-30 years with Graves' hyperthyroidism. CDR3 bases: TGTGCCAGCAGTTACGTAGCGGAGCAGTTCTTC. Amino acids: CASSYVAEQFF.